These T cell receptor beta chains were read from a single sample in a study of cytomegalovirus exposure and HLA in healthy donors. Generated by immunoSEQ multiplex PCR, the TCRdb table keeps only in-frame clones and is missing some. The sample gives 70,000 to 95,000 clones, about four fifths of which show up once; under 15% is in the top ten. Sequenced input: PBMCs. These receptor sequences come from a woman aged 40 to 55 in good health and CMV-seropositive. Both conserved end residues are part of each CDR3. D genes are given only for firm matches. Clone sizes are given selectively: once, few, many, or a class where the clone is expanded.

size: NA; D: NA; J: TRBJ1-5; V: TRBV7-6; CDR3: CASSLGSKELPQPQHF; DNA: TGTGCCAGCAGCTTAGGTTCCAAGGAGCTTCCTCAGCCCCAGCATTTT
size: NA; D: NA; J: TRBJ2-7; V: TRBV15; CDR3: CATSIGTVGSYEQYF; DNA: TGTGCCACCAGCATCGGGACTGTCGGGTCCTACGAGCAGTACTTC
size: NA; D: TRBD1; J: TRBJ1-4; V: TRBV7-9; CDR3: CASSLTGTGSSNEKLFF; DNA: TGTGCCAGCAGCTTAACCGGGACAGGGAGTTCAAATGAAAAACTGTTTTTT
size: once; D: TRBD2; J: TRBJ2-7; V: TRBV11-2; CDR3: CASSLGGGRFRESSYEQYF; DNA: TGTGCCAGCAGCTTAGGGGGAGGGAGATTCAGAGAGAGCTCCTACGAGCAGTACTTC
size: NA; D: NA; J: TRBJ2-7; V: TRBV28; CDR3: CASRTGLTYAQYF; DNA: TGTGCCAGCAGGACCGGACTTACCTACGCGCAGTACTTC
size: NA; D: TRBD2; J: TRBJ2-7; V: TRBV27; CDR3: CASSFALAGNSYEQYF; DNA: TGTGCCAGCAGTTTCGCCCTAGCGGGAAACTCCTACGAGCAGTACTTC
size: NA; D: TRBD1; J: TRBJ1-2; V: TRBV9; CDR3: CASSVARTGYGYTF; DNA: TGTGCCAGCAGCGTAGCTCGGACAGGTTATGGCTACACCTTC
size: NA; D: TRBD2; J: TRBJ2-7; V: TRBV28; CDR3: CASSLLRSTGTRGEQYF; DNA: TGTGCCAGCAGTTTACTCCGCTCCACCGGGACTAGAGGGGAGCAGTACTTC
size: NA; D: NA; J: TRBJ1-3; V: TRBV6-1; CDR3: CASSPFADSGNTIYF; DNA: TGTGCCAGCAGTCCCTTTGCGGACTCTGGAAACACCATATATTTT
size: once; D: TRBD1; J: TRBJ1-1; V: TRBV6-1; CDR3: CASRAGTENTEAFF; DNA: TGTGCCAGCAGAGCCGGGACAGAGAACACTGAAGCTTTCTTT
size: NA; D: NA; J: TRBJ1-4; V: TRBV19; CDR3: CASSIMGPLIFNEKLFF; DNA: TGTGCCAGTAGTATAATGGGCCCCCTGATCTTCAATGAAAAACTGTTTTTT
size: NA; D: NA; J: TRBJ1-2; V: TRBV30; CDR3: CACPQGNNLVVYGYTF; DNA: TGTGCCTGTCCTCAGGGCAACAACCTAGTGGTCTATGGCTACACCTTC
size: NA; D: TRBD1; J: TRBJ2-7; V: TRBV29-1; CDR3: CSVWTGGGYEQYF; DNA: TGCAGCGTGTGGACAGGGGGCGGTTACGAGCAGTACTTC
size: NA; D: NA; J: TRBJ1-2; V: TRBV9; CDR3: CASSVGGWTPLYGYTF; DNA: TGTGCCAGCAGCGTAGGTGGTTGGACACCCCTCTATGGCTACACCTTC
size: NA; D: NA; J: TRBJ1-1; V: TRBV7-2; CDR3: CASSLVRGGNTEAFF; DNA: TGTGCCAGCAGCTTGGTCCGGGGGGGGAACACTGAAGCTTTCTTT
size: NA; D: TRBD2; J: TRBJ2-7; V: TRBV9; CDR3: CASSVDGGARAYEQYF; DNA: TGTGCCAGCAGCGTCGACGGGGGGGCGCGGGCCTACGAGCAGTACTTC
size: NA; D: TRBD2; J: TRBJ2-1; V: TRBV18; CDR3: CASSPPGLAANEQFF; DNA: TGTGCCAGCTCACCACCTGGTCTAGCGGCGAATGAGCAGTTCTTC
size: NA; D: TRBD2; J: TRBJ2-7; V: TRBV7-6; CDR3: CASRGAYEQYF; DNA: TGTGCCAGTCGGGGGGCCTACGAGCAGTACTTC
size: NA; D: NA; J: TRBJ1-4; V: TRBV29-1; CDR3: CSVARGTNEKLFF; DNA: TGCAGCGTTGCCAGGGGCACTAATGAAAAACTGTTTTTT
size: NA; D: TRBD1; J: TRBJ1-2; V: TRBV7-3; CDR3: CASSSGGTASNYGYTF; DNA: TGTGCCAGCAGCTCGGGGGGGACAGCCTCTAACTATGGCTACACCTTC
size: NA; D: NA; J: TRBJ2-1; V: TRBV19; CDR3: CASSVLRGHNEQFF; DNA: TGTGCCAGTAGTGTTCTGCGGGGGCACAATGAGCAGTTCTTC
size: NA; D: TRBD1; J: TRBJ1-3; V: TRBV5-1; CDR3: CASSLGQGGNTIYF; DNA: TGCGCCAGCAGCTTGGGACAGGGTGGAAACACCATATATTTT
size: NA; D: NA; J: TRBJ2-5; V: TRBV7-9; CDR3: CASSLAYNREETQYF; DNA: TGTGCCAGCAGCTTAGCCTACAACAGGGAAGAGACCCAGTACTTC
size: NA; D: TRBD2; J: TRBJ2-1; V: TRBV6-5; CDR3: CASSSPGTSIYNEQFF; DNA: TGTGCCAGCAGTTCCCCCGGGACTAGCATTTACAATGAGCAGTTCTTC
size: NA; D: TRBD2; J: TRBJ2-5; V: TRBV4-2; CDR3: CASSPPNGGGRETQYF; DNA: TGTGCCAGCAGTCCACCCAACGGGGGGGGGCGAGAGACCCAGTACTTC
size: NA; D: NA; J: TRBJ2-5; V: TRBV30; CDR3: CAWVSLVEQTQYF; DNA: TGTGCCTGGGTGTCCTTAGTTGAACAGACCCAGTACTTC
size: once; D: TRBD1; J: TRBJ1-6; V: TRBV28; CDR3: CASSLYGTVLPNSPLHF; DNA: TGTGCCAGCAGTTTATACGGGACAGTACTCCCCAATTCACCCCTCCACTTT
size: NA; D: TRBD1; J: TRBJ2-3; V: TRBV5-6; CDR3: CASSLRDRVTDTQYF; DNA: TGTGCCAGCAGTCTCCGGGACAGGGTGACAGATACGCAGTATTTT
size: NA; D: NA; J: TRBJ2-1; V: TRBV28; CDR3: CASRVSGTQYNEQFF; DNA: TGTGCCAGCAGGGTCAGCGGGACACAATACAATGAGCAGTTCTTC
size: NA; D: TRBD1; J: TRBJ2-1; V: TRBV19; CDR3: CASSGTGGHDEQFF; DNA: TGTGCCAGTAGTGGGACAGGGGGTCACGATGAGCAGTTCTTC
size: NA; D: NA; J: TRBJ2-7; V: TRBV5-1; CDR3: CASSLGAEPYEQYF; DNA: TGCGCCAGCAGCTTGGGAGCGGAGCCCTACGAGCAGTACTTC
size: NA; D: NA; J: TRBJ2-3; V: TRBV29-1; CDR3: CSVEARLASVESTDTQYF; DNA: TGCAGCGTTGAAGCAAGGTTGGCTAGCGTGGAGAGCACAGATACGCAGTATTTT
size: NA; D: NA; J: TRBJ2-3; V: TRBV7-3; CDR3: CASSPMSTDTQYF; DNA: TGTGCCAGCAGCCCTATGAGCACAGATACGCAGTATTTT
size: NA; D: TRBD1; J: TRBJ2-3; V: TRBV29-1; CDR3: CSVTTGGMGTDTQYF; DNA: TGCAGCGTTACCACAGGGGGCATGGGGACAGATACGCAGTATTTT
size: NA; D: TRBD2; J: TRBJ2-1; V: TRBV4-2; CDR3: CASSPRLAGDPYNEQFF; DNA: TGTGCCAGCAGCCCGAGGTTAGCGGGAGACCCCTACAATGAGCAGTTCTTC
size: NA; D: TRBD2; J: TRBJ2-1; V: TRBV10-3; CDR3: CAISDSSGRATLDEQFF; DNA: TGTGCCATCAGTGATTCTAGCGGGAGGGCCACGCTAGATGAGCAGTTCTTC
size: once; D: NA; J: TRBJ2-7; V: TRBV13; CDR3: CASSSHAGYSYEQYF; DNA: TGTGCCAGCAGCTCGCACGCGGGCTACTCCTACGAGCAGTACTTC
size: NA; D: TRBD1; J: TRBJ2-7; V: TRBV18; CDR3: CASSSGTGYEQYF; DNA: TGTGCCAGCTCATCGGGGACAGGCTACGAGCAGTACTTC
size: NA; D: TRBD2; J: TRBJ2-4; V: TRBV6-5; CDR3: CASRSGGVKNIQYF; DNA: TGTGCCAGCAGATCGGGGGGAGTCAAAAACATTCAGTACTTC
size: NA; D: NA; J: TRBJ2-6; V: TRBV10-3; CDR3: CAIRGANVLTF; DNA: TGTGCCATCCGGGGGGCCAACGTCCTGACTTTC